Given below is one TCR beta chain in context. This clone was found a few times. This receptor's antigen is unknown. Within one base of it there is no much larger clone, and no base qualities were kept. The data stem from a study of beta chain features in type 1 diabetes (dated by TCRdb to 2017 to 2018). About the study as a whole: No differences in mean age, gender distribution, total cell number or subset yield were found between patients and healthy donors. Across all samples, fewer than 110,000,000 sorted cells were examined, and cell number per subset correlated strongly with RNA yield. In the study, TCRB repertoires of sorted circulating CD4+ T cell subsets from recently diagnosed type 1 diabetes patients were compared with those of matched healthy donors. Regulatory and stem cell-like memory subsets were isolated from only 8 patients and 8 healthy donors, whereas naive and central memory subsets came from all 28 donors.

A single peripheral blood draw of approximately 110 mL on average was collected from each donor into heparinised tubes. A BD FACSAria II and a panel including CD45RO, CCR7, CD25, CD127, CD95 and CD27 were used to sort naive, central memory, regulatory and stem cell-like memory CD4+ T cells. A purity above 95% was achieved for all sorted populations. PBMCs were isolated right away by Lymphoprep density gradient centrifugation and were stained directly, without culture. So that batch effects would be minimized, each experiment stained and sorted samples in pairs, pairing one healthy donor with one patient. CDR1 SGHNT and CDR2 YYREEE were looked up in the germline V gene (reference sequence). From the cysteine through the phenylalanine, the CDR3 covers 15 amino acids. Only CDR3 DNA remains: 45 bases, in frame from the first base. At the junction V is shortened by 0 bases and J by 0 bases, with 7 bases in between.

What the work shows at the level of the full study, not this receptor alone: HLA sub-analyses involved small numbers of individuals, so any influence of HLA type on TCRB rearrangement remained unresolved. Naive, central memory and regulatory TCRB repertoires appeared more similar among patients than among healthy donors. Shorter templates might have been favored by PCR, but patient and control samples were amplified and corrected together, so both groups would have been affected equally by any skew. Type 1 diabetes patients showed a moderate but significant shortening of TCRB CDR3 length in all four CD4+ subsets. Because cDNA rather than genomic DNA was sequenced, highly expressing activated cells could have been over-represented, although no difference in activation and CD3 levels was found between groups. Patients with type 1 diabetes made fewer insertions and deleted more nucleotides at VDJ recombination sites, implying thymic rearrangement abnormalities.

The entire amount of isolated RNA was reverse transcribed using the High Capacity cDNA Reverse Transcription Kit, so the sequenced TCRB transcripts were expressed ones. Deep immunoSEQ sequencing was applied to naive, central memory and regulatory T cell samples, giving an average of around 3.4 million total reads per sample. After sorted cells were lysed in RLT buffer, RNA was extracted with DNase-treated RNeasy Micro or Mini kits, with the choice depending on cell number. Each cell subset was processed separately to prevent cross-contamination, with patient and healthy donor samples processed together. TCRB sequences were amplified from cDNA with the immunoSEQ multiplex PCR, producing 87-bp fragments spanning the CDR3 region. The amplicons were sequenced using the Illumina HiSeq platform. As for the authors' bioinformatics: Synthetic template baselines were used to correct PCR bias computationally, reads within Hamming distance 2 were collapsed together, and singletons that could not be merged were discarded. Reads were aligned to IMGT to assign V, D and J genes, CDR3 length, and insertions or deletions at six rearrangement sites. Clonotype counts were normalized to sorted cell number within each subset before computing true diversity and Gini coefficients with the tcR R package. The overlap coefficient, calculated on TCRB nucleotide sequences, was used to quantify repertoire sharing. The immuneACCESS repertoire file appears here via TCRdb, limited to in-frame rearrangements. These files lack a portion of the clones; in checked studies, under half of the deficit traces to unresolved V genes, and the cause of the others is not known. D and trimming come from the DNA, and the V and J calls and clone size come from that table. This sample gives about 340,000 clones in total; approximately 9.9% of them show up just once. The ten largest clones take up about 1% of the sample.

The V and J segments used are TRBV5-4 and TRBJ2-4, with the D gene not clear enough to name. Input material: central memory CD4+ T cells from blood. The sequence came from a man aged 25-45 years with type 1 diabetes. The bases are TGTGCCAGCAGCTTGGCCCTCATAGCCAAAAACATTCAGTACTTC. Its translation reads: CASSLALIAKNIQYF.